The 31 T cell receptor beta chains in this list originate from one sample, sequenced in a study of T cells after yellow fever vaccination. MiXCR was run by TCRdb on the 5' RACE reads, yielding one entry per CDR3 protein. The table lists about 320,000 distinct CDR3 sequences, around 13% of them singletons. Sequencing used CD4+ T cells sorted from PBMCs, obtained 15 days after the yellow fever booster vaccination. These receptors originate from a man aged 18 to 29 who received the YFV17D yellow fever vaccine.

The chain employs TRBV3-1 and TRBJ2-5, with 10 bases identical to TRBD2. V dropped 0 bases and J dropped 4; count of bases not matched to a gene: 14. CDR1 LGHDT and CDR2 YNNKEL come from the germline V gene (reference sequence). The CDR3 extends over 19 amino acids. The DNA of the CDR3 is TGTGCCAGCAGCCAAGATCTAAGAGGGCAGCGGGGGGGCGGAGAGACCCAGTACTTC. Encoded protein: CASSQDLRGQRGGGETQYF.

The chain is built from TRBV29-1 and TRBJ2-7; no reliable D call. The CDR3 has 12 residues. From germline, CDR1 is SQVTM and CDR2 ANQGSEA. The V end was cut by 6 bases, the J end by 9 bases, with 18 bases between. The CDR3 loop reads CSVRTLTERQYF. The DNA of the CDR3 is TGCAGCGTACGGACCCTGACGGAGAGGCAGTACTTC.

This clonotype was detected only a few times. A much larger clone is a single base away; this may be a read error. This chain's CDR3 is CASSFWETQYF. CDR3 nucleotides: TGTGCCAGCAGCTTCTGGGAGACCCAGTACTTC. The V call is TRBV7-2, the J call TRBJ2-5; D is unclear. The length of the CDR3 is 11 residues. Germline loops: CDR1 SGHTA, CDR2 FQGNSA. With 3 bases removed from V and 5 bases from J, the gap between germline ends came to 4 bases.

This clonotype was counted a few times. The CDR3 nucleotides are TGTGCCAGCAGTCAACCACCGGGGTACCGGAGACTCACAGATACGCAGTATTTT. Amino acids: CASSQPPGYRRLTDTQYF. This sequence joins TRBV6-6 and TRBJ2-3; TRBD2 might be the D (5 bases). The CDR3 is 18 amino acids. Germline V gives CDR1 MNHNY, CDR2 SVGAGI (reference sequence). V shed 5 bases and J shed 2 bases, with 23 bases lying between them.

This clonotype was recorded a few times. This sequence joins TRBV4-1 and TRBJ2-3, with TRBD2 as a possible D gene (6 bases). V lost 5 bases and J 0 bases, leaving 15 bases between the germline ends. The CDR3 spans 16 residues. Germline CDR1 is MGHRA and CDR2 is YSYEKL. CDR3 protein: CASSFRDFTSTDTQYF. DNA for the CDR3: TGCGCCAGCAGCTTCCGGGACTTTACTAGCACAGATACGCAGTATTTT.

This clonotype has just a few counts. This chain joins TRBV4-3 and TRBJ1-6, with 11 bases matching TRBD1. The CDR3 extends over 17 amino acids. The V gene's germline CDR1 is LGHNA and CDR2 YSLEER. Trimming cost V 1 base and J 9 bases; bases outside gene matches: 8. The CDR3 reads CASSQGLKGTGGSPLHF. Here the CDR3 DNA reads TGCGCCAGCAGCCAAGGCCTCAAAGGGACAGGGGGTTCACCCCTCCACTTT.

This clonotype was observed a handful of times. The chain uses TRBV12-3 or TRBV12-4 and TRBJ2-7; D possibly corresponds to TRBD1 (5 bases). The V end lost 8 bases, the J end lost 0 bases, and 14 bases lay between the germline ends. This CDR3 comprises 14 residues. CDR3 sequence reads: CASRPQGSSYEQYF. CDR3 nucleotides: TGTGCCAGCCGACCCCAGGGAAGCTCCTACGAGCAGTACTTC.

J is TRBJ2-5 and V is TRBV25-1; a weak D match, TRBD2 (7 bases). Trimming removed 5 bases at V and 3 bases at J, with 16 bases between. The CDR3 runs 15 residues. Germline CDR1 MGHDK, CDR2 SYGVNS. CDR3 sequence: CASSRLGGGKETQYF. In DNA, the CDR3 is TGTGCCAGCAGTCGCCTAGGGGGGGGGAAAGAGACCCAGTACTTC.

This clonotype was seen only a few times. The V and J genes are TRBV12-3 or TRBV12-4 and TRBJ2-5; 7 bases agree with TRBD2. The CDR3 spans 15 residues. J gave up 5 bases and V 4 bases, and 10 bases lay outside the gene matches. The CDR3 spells CASSSYGGSGETQYF. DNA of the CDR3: TGTGCCAGCAGTTCCTACGGGGGGTCGGGGGAGACCCAGTACTTC.

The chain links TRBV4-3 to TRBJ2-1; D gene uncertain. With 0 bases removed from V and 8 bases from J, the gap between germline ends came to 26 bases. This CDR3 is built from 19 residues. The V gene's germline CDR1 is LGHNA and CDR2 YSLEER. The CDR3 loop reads CASSQDRWAATLRAYEQFF. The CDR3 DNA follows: TGCGCCAGCAGCCAAGATCGGTGGGCAGCCACACTTAGGGCCTATGAGCAGTTCTTC.

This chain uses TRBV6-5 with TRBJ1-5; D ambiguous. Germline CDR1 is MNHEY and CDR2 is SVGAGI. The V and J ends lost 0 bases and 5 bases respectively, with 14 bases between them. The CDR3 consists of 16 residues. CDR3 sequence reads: CASSYSSVGAHQPQHF. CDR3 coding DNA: TGTGCCAGCAGTTACTCTAGTGTGGGCGCACATCAGCCCCAGCATTTT.

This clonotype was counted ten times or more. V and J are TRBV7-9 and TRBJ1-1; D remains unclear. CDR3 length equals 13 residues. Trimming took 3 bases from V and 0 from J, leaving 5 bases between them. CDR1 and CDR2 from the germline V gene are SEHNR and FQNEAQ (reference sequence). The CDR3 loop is CASSFRLNTEAFF. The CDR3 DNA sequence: TGTGCCAGCAGCTTTCGTTTGAACACTGAAGCTTTCTTT.

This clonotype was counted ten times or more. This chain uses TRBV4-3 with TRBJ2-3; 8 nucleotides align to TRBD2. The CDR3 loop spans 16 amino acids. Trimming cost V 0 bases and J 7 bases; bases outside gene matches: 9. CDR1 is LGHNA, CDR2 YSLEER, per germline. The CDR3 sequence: CASSQESGSGANTQYF. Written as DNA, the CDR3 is TGCGCCAGCAGCCAAGAATCGGGTAGCGGGGCAAATACGCAGTATTTT.

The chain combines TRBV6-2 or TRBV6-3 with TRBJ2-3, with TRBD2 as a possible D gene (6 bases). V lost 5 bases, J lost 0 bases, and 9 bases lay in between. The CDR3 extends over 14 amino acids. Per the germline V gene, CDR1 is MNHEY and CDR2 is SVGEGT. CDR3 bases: TGTGCCAGCAGTGGCGGGGTCAGCACAGATACGCAGTATTTT. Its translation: CASSGGVSTDTQYF.

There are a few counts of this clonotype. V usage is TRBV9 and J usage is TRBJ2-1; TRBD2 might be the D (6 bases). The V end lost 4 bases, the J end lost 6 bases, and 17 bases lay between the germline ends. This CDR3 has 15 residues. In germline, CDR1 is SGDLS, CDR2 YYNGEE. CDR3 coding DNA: TGTGCCAGCAGCCCAGGAGGGCCACGACCCAATGAGCAGTTCTTC. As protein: CASSPGGPRPNEQFF.

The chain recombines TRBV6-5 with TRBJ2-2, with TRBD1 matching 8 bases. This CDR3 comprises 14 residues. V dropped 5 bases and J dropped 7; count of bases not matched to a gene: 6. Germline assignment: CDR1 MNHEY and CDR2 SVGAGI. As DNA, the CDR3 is TGTGCCAGCAGTGTCGACAGGGGTCACGGGGAGCTGTTTTTT. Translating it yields CASSVDRGHGELFF.

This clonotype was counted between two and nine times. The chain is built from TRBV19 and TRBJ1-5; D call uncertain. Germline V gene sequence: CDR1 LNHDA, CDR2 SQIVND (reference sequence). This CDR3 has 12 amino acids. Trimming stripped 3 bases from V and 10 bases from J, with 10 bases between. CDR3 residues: CASSMRVQPQHF. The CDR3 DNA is TGTGCCAGTAGTATGAGGGTCCAACCCCAGCATTTT.

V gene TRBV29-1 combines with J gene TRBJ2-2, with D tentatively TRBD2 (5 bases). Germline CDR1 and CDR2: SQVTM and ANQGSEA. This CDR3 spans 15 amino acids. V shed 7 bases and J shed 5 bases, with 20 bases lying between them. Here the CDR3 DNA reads TGCAGCGCTGCTGAGGGCGCGAGTAAGACCGGGGAGCTGTTTTTT. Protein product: CSAAEGASKTGELFF.

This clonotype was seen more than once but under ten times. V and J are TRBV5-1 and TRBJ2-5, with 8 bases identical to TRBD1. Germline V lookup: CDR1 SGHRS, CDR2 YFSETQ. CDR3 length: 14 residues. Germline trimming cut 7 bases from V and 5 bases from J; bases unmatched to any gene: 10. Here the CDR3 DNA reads TGCGCCAGCTCGACAGGGGTGCGCCCGGAGACCCAGTACTTC. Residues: CASSTGVRPETQYF.

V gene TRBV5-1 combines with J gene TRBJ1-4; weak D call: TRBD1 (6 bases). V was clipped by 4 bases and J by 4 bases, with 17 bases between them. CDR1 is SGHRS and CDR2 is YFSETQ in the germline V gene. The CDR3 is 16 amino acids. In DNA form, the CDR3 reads TGCGCCAGCAGCCCGGGACGGACAGCCTTTAATGAAAAACTGTTTTTT. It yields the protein CASSPGRTAFNEKLFF.

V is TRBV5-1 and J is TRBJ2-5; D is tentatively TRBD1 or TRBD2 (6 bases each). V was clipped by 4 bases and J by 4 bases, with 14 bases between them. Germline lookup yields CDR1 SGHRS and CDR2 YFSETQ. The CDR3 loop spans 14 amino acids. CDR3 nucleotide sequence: TGCGCCAGCAGCCAGACAGGAGGGGGAGAGACCCAGTACTTC. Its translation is CASSQTGGGETQYF.

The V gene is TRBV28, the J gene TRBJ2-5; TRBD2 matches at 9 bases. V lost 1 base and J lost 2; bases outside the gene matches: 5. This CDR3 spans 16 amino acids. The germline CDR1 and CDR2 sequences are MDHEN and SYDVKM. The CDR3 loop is CASSLLGLAGQETQYF. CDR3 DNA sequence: TGTGCCAGCAGTTTATTGGGCCTAGCGGGGCAAGAGACCCAGTACTTC.

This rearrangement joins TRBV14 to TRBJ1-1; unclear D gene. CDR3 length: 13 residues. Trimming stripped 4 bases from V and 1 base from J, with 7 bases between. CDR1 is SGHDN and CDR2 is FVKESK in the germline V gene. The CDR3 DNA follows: TGTGCCAGCAGCCCCTGGGGGAACACTGAAGCTTTCTTT. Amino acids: CASSPWGNTEAFF.

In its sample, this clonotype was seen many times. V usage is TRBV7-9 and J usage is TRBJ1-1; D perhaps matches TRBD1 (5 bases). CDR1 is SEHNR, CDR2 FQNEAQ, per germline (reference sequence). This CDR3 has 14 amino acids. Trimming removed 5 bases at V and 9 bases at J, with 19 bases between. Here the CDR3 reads CASSNNRDPRKAFF. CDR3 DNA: TGTGCCAGCAGCAACAATAGGGACCCCCGCAAAGCTTTCTTT.

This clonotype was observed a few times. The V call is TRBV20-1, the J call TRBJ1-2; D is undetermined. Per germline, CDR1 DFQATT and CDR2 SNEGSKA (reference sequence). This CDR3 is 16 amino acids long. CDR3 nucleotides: TGCAGCTCGGCCCCCAGCGGGCCGGCGGCTAACTATGGCTACACCTTC. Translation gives CSSAPSGPAANYGYTF.

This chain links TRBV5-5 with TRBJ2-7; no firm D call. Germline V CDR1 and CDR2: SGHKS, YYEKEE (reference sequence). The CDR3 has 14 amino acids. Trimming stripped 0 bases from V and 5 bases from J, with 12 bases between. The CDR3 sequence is CASSLDRPFDEQYV. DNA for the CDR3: TGTGCCAGCAGCTTGGACAGACCCTTCGACGAGCAGTACGTC.

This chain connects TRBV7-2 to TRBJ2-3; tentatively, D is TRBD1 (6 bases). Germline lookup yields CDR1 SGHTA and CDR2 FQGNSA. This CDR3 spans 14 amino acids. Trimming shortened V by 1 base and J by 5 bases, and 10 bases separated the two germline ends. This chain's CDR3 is CASSLDPGVDTQYF. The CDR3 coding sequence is TGTGCCAGCAGCTTAGACCCAGGGGTAGATACGCAGTATTTT.

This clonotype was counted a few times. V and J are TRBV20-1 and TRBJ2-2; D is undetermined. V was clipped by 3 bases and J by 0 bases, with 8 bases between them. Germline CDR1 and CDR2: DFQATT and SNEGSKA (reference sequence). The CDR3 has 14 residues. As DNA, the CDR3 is TGCAGTGCTAGTCAATCAGCGAACACCGGGGAGCTGTTTTTT. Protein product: CSASQSANTGELFF.

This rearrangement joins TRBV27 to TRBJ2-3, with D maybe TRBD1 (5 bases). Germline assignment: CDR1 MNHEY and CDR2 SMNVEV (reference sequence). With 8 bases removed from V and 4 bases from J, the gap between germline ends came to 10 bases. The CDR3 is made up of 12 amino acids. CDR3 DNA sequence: TGTGCCAGCCAAGGGGCCTCAGATACGCAGTATTTT. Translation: CASQGASDTQYF.

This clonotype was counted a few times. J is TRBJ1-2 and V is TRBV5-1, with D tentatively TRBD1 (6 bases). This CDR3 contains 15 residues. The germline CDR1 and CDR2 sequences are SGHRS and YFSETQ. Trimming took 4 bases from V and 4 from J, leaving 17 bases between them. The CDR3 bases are TGCGCCAGCAGCACCGCACTAGGGGGAATCTATGGCTACACCTTC. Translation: CASSTALGGIYGYTF.

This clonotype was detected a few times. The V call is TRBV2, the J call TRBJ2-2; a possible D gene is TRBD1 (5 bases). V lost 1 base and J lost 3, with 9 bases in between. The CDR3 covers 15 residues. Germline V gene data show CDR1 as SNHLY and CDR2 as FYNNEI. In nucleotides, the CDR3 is TGTGCCAGCAGTGAAGGCAGGGCGGACACCGGGGAGCTGTTTTTT. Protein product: CASSEGRADTGELFF.